These 9 T cell receptor beta chains share one sample of origin, sequenced in a study of blood T cell repertoires in COVID-19. Only in-frame clones appear in the TCRdb table, and some are missing; sequencing was by immunoSEQ multiplex PCR. Of about 180,000 clones in the sample, approximately 88% are singletons; the top ten hold around 9.5%. The sample comprised PBMCs or T cells enriched from blood (not recorded which). Source of these receptors: a woman between 18 and 29 years old who had recovered from COVID-19.

The rearrangement links TRBV15 to TRBJ2-7; TRBD2 matches 9 bases. V shed 0 bases and J 4 bases; nucleotides not matched to a gene: 4. The CDR3 contains 15 residues. Germline V lookup: CDR1 LNHNV, CDR2 YYDKDF (reference sequence). CDR3: CATSREETSGYEQYF. CDR3 DNA: TGTGCCACCAGCAGAGAAGAGACTAGCGGTTACGAGCAGTACTTC.

The chain joins TRBV5-4 to TRBJ2-3; 11 bases are shared with TRBD2. The length of the CDR3 is 15 residues. CDR1 and CDR2 from the germline V gene are SGHNT and YYREEE (reference sequence). V was pared by 4 bases and J by 2 bases, with 3 bases of the junction left unmatched. CDR3 loop: CASSPGLAVTDTQYF. Here the CDR3 DNA reads TGTGCCAGCAGCCCGGGACTAGCGGTCACAGATACGCAGTATTTT.

The gene calls are TRBV4-1 and TRBJ1-5; possible D gene TRBD1, 5 bases. The CDR3 contains 18 residues. Germline V lookup: CDR1 MGHRA, CDR2 YSYEKL. V lost 0 bases and J lost 4, with 19 bases in between. The CDR3 coding sequence is TGCGCCAGCAGCCAAGAGGACCCCGAACGGGGGGATAATCAGCCCCAGCATTTT. It is translated as CASSQEDPERGDNQPQHF.

The CDR3 DNA reads TGCGCCAGCAGCCAGTTAAGCGGGGGTCACCAAGAGACCCAGTACTTC. This sequence encodes CASSQLSGGHQETQYF. The chain is built from TRBV4-1 and TRBJ2-5; TRBD2 aligns across 8 bases. Trimming at V came to 3 bases and at J to 0 bases, leaving 6 bases not matched to a gene. The CDR3 is 16 residues long. Germline V gene data show CDR1 as MGHRA and CDR2 as YSYEKL.

The genes are TRBV7-2 and TRBJ2-7; tentatively, D is TRBD1 (6 bases). Trimming removed 3 bases at V and 4 bases at J, with 13 bases between. CDR1 is SGHTA and CDR2 is FQGNSA in the germline V gene. CDR3 length: 14 amino acids. The CDR3 here is CASSFLDRSYEQYF. CDR3 sequence (DNA): TGTGCCAGCAGCTTTTTGGACAGATCTTACGAGCAGTACTTC.

The CDR3 sequence is CASSAQGWETQYF. The CDR3 bases are TGTGCCAGCAGCGCACAGGGGTGGGAGACCCAGTACTTC. The chain recombines TRBV7-9 with TRBJ2-5; TRBD1 agrees at 7 bases. Germline V CDR1 and CDR2: SEHNR, FQNEAQ (reference sequence). V dropped 5 bases and J dropped 5; count of bases not matched to a gene: 5. The CDR3 runs to 13 residues.

The table lists this clone with a few counts. The rearrangement uses TRBV19 and TRBJ1-5; 7 bases are shared with TRBD1. The CDR3 runs 17 residues. The V gene end was trimmed by 6 bases and the J gene end by 9 bases; junction bases not matched to a gene: 20. Germline CDR1 is LNHDA and CDR2 is SQIVND (reference sequence). CDR3 region: CASSSYTGQPQKPPQHF. As DNA, the CDR3 is TGTGCCAGTAGCAGCTACACGGGACAGCCCCAGAAACCGCCCCAGCATTTT.

V gene TRBV28 combines with J gene TRBJ2-7; D call uncertain. V gave up 5 bases and J gave up 4 bases, with 18 bases separating them. This CDR3 contains 15 residues. Per germline, CDR1 MDHEN and CDR2 SYDVKM. CDR3 sequence (DNA): TGTGCCAGCAGTGCTAACTCAGGTTTTAGTTACGAGCAGTACTTC. It specifies CASSANSGFSYEQYF.

This clone was found once. The CDR3 region is CATSRPGTPDHTGELFF. In nucleotides, the CDR3 is TGTGCCACCAGCAGACCCGGGACTCCTGACCACACCGGGGAGCTGTTTTTT. The rearrangement joins TRBV15 to TRBJ2-2, with D perhaps TRBD2 (6 bases). V was pared by 2 bases and J by 3 bases, with 16 bases between. Germline V gene lookup returns CDR1 LNHNV and CDR2 YYDKDF (reference sequence). CDR3 length: 17 residues. Filled out from reference TRBV15 and TRBJ2-2, the complete variable domain reads DAMVIQNPRYQVTQFGKPVTLSCSQTLNHNVMYWYQQKSSQAPKLLFHYYDKDFNNEADTPDNFQSRRPNTSFCFLDIRSPGLGDTAMYLCATSRPGTPDHTGELFFGEGSRLTVL.